Reported below is one T cell receptor (beta chain). A much more abundant neighbour one base away suggests this may be a read error. The sample originates from a study of human T cells and chemical hapten exposure. Time point described: patch test 1, 2 weeks after DPC sensitization. Treatment in this sample: therapeutic diphenylcyclopropenone sensitization with weekly scalp DPC. TCRdb reprocessed the RACE reads with MiXCR, giving one entry per CDR3 protein. Of around 52,000 distinct CDR3 sequences listed, 9.3% are singletons. The CDR3 runs 13 residues. Germline CDR1 reads LNHDA; CDR2 reads SQIVND (reference sequence).

The V gene is TRBV19, the J gene TRBJ2-1, with a possible D match to TRBD1 (5 bases). Sequences were derived from whole blood, sampled in connection with sensitization to the hapten diphenylcyclopropenone (DPC). The clonotype originates from a middle-aged woman with alopecia areata. Some clones in this sample may be carry-over from other donors' samples. CDR3 region: CATSVQGYNEQFF. The CDR3 region has the DNA TGTGCCACTAGTGTCCAGGGATACAATGAGCAGTTCTTC.